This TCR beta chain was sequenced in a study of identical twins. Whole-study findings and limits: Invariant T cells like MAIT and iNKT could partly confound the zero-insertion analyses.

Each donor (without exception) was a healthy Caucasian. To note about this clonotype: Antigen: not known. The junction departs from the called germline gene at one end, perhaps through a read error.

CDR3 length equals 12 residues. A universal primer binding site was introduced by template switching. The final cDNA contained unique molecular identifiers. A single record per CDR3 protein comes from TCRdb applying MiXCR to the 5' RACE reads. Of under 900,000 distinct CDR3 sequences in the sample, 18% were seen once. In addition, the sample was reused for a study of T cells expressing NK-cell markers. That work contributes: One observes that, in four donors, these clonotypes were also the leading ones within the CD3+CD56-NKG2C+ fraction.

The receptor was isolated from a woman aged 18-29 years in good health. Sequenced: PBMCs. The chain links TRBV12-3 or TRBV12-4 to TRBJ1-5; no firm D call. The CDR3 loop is CASSRGNQSQHF. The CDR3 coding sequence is TGTGCCAGCAGCCGCGGAAATCAGTCCCAGCATTTT.